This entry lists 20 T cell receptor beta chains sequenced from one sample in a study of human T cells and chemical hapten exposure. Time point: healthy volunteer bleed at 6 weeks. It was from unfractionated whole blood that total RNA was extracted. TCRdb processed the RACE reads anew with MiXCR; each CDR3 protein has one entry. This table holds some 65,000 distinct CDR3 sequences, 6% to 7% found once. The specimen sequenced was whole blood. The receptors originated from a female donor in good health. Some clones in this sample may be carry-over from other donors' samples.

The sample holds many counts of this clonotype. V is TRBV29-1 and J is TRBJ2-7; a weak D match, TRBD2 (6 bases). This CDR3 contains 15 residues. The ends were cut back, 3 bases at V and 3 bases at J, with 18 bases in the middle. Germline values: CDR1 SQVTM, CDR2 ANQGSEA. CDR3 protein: CSVELWRAASYEQYF. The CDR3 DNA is TGCAGCGTTGAGTTGTGGAGGGCGGCCAGCTACGAGCAGTACTTC.

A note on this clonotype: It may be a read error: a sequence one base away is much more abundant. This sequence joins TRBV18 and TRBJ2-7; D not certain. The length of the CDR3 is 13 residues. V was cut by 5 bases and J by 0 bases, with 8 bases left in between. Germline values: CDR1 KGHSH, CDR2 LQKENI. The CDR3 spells CASSTHNSYEQYF. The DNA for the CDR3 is TGTGCCAGCTCAACTCATAACTCCTACGAGCAGTACTTC.

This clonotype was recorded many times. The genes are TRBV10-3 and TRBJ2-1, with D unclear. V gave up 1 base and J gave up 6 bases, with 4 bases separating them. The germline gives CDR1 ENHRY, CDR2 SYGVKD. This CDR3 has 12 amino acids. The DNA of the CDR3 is TGTGCCATCAGTGAGTTAGGCAATGAGCAGTTCTTC. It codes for CAISELGNEQFF.

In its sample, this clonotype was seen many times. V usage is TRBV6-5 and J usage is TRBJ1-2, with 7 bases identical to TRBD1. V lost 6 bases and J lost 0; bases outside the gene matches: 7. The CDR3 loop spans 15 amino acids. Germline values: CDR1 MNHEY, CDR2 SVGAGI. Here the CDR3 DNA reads TGTGCCAGCAGAACGGGACAGCTCTCTAACTATGGCTACACCTTC. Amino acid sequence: CASRTGQLSNYGYTF.

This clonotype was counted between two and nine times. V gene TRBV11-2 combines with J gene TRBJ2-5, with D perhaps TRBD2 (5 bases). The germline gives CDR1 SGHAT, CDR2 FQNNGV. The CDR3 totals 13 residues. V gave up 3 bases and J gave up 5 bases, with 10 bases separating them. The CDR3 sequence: CASSFGVAETQYF. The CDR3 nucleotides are TGTGCCAGCAGCTTCGGGGTGGCCGAGACCCAGTACTTC. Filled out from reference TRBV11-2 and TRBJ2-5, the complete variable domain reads EAGVAQSPRYKIIEKRQSVAFWCNPISGHATLYWYQQILGQGPKLLIQFQNNGVVDDSQLPKDRFSAERLKGVDSTLKIQPAKLEDSAVYLCASSFGVAETQYFGPGTRLLVL.

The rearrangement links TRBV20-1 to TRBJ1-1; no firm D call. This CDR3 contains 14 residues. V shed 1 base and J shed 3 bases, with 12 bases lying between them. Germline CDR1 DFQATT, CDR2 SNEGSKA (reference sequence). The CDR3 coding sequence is TGCAGTGCTAGAGTGAGTGATAGCCACACTGAAGCTTTCTTT. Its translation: CSARVSDSHTEAFF.

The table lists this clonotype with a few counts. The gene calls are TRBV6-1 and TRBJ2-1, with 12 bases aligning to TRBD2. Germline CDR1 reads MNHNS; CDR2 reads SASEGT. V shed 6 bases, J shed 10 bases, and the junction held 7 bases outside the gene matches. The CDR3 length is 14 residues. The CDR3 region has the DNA TGTGCCAGCAGCCTCAGACTAGCGGGAGTCGAGCAGTTCTTC. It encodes CASSLRLAGVEQFF.

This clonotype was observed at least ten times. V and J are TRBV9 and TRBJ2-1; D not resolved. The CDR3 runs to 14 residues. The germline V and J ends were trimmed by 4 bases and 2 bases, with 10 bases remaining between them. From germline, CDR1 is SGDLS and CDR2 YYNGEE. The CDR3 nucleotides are TGTGCCAGCAGCTCCCCCGTCGCCTACAATGAGCAGTTCTTC. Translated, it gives CASSSPVAYNEQFF.

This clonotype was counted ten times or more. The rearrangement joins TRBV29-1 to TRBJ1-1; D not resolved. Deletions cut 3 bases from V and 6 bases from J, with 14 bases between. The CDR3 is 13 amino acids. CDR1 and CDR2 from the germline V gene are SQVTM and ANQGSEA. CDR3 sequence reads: CSVDHRSISEAFF. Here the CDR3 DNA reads TGCAGCGTTGATCACCGTTCGATCTCTGAAGCTTTCTTT.

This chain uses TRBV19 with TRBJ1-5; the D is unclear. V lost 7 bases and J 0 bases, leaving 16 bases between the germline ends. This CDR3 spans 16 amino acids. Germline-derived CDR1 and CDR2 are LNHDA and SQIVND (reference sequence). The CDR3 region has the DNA TGTGCCAGTAATTGCTGGTACGCCTATAGCAATCAGCCCCAGCATTTT. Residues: CASNCWYAYSNQPQHF.

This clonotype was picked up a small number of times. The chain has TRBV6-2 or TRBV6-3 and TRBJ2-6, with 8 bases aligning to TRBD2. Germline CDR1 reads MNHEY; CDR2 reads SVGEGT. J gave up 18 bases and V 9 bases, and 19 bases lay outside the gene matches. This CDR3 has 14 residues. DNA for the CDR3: TGTGCCAGTTGTGAGACTAGCGTGACTTTAATTTCGACTTTC. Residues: CASCETSVTLISTF.

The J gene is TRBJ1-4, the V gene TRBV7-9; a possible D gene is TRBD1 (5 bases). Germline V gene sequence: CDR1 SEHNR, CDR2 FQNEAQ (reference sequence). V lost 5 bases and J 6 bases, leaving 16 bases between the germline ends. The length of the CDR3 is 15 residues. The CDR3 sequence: CASSQGAGGDEKLFF. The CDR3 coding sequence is TGTGCCAGCAGCCAGGGCGCGGGGGGAGATGAAAAACTGTTTTTT.

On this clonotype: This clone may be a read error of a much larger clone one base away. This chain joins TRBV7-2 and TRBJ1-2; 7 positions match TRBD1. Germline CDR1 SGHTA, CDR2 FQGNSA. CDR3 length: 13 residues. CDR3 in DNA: TGTGTCAGCAGCTTATCACAGGGGAATGGCTACACCTTC. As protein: CVSSLSQGNGYTF.

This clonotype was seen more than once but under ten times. CDR3 DNA sequence: TGTGCCAGCAGTTTCCGGGAGGGGCATGAAAAACTGTTTTTT. Translation gives CASSFREGHEKLFF. This chain links TRBV12-3 or TRBV12-4 with TRBJ1-4; maybe TRBD1 (5 bases). This CDR3 is built from 14 residues. V shed 3 bases and J shed 6 bases, with 11 bases lying between them.

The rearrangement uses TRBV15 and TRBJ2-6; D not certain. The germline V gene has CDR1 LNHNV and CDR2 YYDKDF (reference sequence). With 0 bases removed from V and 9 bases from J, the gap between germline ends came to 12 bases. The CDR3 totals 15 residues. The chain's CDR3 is CATSRDSEVLNVLTF. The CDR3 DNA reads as TGTGCCACCAGCAGAGATTCTGAAGTGCTCAACGTCCTGACTTTC.

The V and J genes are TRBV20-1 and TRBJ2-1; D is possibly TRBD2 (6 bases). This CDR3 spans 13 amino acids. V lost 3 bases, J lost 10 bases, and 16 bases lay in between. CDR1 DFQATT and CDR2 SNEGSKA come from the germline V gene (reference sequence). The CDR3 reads CSASIPGVWEQFF. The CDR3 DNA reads TGCAGTGCTAGCATTCCGGGGGTATGGGAGCAGTTCTTC.

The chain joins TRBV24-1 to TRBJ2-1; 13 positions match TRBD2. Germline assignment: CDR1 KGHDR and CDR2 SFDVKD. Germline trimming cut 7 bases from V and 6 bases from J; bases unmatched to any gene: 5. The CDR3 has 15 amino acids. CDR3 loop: CATRGLAGVANEQFF. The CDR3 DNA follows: TGTGCCACCAGAGGACTAGCGGGAGTAGCCAATGAGCAGTTCTTC.

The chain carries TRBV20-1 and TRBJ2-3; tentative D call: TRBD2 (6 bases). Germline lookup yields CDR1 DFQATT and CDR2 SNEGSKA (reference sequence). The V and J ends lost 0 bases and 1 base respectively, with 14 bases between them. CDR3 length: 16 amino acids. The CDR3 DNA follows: TGCAGTGCTAGAGATCCCGCCGGGAGCCGCACAGATACGCAGTATTTT. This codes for CSARDPAGSRTDTQYF.

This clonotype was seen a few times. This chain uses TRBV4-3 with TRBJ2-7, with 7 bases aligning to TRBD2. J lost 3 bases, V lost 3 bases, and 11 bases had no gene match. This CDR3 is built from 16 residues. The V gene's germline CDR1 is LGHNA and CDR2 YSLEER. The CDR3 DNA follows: TGCGCCAGCAGCCATCAGAATAGCGGGTCGGGCTACGAGCAGTACTTC. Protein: CASSHQNSGSGYEQYF.

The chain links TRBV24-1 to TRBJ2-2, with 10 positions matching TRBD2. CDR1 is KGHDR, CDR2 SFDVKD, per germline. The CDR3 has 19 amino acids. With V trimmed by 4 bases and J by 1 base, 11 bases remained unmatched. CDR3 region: CATSDRKTSGNQNTGELFF. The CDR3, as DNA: TGTGCCACCAGTGACCGAAAAACTAGCGGGAACCAGAACACCGGGGAGCTGTTTTTT.